Sequencing of this TCR beta chain was carried out in a study of CD8 T cells in ankylosing spondylitis. Overall study results and limits: Disease-associated clonotypes exhibited CD8+ identity and were relatively infrequent in peripheral blood. Some motif variants had been reported before (in reactive arthritis synovial fluid and blood). Ankylosing spondylitis blood seemed to carry a telltale TCR beta motif made of several highly homologous variants.

Quantitative 5'-RACE with molecular barcodes was used to make the TCR beta libraries. TCRdb independently ran MiXCR on the 5' RACE reads; one entry per CDR3 protein. This repertoire shows approximately 260,000 distinct CDR3 sequences, 8.6% found once; its top ten account for approximately 6.3%. V lost 4 bases and J lost 0; bases outside the gene matches: 3. The germline V gene has CDR1 SGHAT and CDR2 FQNNGV. CDR3 length: 14 residues. This clonotype was counted between two and nine times. Its antigen is unknown. The sequenced material came from blood, either unsorted or a sorted T cell fraction (not recorded which). The receptor was isolated from a male donor with ankylosing spondylitis or in good health (not recorded which). This chain links TRBV11-2 with TRBJ2-7; 7 nucleotides align to TRBD1. Here the CDR3 reads CASSWTGPSYEQYF. As DNA, the CDR3 is TGTGCCAGCAGCTGGACAGGTCCCTCCTACGAGCAGTACTTC.